Below, 21 T cell receptor beta chains from the same sample are listed, as sequenced in a study of CD8+ T cells in alopecia areata. cDNA prepared by RNA extraction and subsequent reverse transcription served as the template for sequencing. Sequencing used immunoSEQ multiplex PCR; TCRdb keeps in-frame clones, though not all of them. The sample gives some 120,000 clones, none seen only once, and the top ten clones hold 20%. What was sequenced was lesional skin. The receptors derive from a C3H/HeJ mouse with alopecia areata. Strain MHC haplotype: H2-k.

In regard to this clone: Gene names are the mouse ones. The sequence runs out 4 residues before the end of the CDR3; the remainder is reconstructed from the germline J gene. This chain uses TRBV13-1 with TRBJ1-4; D is perhaps TRBD1 (5 bases). The CDR3 consists of 16 residues. Germline V gene lookup returns CDR1 NSHNY and CDR2 SYGAGN. The sequenced CDR3 bases are TGTGCCAGCAGTGACAGAGCCTCCAGGGAGAGCGAA. It encodes CASSDRASRESE. The whole CDR3 region reads CASSDRASRESERLFF. Looking up the rest from reference TRBV13-1 and TRBJ1-4 gives the full variable domain: EAAVTQSPRNKVTVTGGNVTLSCRQTNSHNYMYWYRQDTGHGLRLIHYSYGAGNLRIGDVPDGYKATRTTQEDFFLLLELASPSQTSLYFCASSDRASRESERLFFGHGTKLSVL.

This clone was detected many times. Gene names and germline match the mouse. The sequenced fragment ends 4 residues before the CDR3 boundary, so the rest is inferred from the germline J gene. V gene TRBV13-3 combines with J gene TRBJ1-1; 7 bases align to TRBD1. Germline CDR1 NNHDY, CDR2 SYVADS. V gave up 1 base and J gave up 1 base; unmatched junction bases: 4. CDR3 size: 15 residues. The DNA read from the CDR3 is TGTGCCAGCAGTGATCGGCCAGGGGGAAACACA. This gives the protein CASSDRPGGNT. The full CDR3 is CASSDRPGGNTEVFF.

This clone was seen only a few times. Each gene name is a mouse one. The observed sequence ends 4 residues before the CDR3 terminus, with the missing tail filled in from the germline J gene. V gene TRBV13-3 combines with J gene TRBJ1-1; D possibly corresponds to TRBD1 (5 bases). The V end was cut by 0 bases, the J end by 0 bases, with 9 bases between. The CDR3 has 15 amino acids. Germline assignment: CDR1 NNHDY and CDR2 SYVADS. The sequenced CDR3 bases are TGTGCCAGCAGTGATGTGAGGACAACAAACACA. As protein: CASSDVRTTNT. In full, the CDR3 is CASSDVRTTNTEVFF.

In this sample, this clone turned up many times. Each gene name is a mouse one. The missing CDR3 end, 4 residues past where the read stops, is filled in from the germline J gene. The chain combines TRBV5 with TRBJ1-1, with 11 bases lining up with TRBD1. The CDR3 is made up of 15 amino acids. Germline-derived CDR1 and CDR2 are LGHNA and YNLKQL (reference sequence). Trimming cost V 4 bases and J 0 bases; bases outside gene matches: 1. The DNA read from the CDR3 is TGTGCCAGCAGCCCGGGACAGGGGGCAAACACA. This gives the protein CASSPGQGANT. The entire CDR3 sequence reads CASSPGQGANTEVFF.

Regarding this clone: Mouse names are used for the genes. The CDR3 DNA, read in part, is TGTGCCAGCAGTATAGCCAGGGGGCGCAACACA. Translation gives CASSIARGRNT. The full CDR3 protein is CASSIARGRNTEVFF. This rearrangement joins TRBV19 to TRBJ1-1; 8 nucleotides align to TRBD1. The read gets to within 4 residues of the CDR3 end, and the germline J gene fills in the rest. The junction had 3 bases not matched to a gene; V was cut back by 0 bases and J by 2 bases. This CDR3 has 15 residues. Germline V CDR1 and CDR2: FNHDT, SITEND (reference sequence).

Remarks on this clone: Mouse names are used for the genes. The read gets to within 4 residues of the CDR3 end, and the germline J gene fills in the rest. The rearrangement uses TRBV1 and TRBJ2-3, with 8 bases lining up with TRBD2. CDR1 and CDR2 (germline): NSQYPW, LRSPGD (reference sequence). The V segment lost 4 bases and the J segment 0 bases; nucleotides outside the gene matches: 6. CDR3 length: 16 amino acids. The CDR3: CTCSVLGESSAETLYF. The CDR3 bases that were read are TGCACCTGCAGTGTACTGGGGGAATCTAGTGCAGAA.

In regard to this clone: The gene names given are mouse names. The read ends 4 residues early relative to the CDR3; the germline J gene fills the gap. V is TRBV13-3 and J is TRBJ2-1; no reliable D call. CDR1 and CDR2 from the germline V gene are NNHDY and SYVADS. Trimming pared 1 base from V and 0 bases from J, leaving 11 bases between. The CDR3 is 16 residues long. The CDR3 protein is CASSDINFYNYAEQFF. The part of the CDR3 DNA that was read is TGTGCCAGCAGTGATATTAACTTTTATAACTATGCT.

Of note for this clone: The DNA translation disagrees with the TCRdb protein at residue 13, so the protein in this description comes from the DNA. Genes here carry mouse names. The read ends 3 residues early relative to the CDR3; the germline J gene fills the gap. J is TRBJ1-3 and V is TRBV19; no clear D. The CDR3 has 16 amino acids. Germline V gene data show CDR1 as FNHDT and CDR2 as SITEND (reference sequence). The V and J ends lost 2 bases and 0 bases respectively, with 12 bases between them. Partial CDR3 DNA: TGTGCCAGCAGTATTCTGAGCAAATCTTCTGGAAATACG. It codes for CASSILSKSSGNT. The entire CDR3 is CASSILSKSSGNTLYF.

A few counts support this clone. The listed genes are named as in mouse. From the germline J gene comes the end of the CDR3, since the read stops 4 residues before it. This chain joins TRBV13-2 and TRBJ2-3, with TRBD2 matching over 8 bases. Germline values: CDR1 NNHNN, CDR2 SYGAGS (reference sequence). J gave up 3 bases and V 2 bases, and 8 bases lay outside the gene matches. This CDR3 comprises 16 residues. Partial CDR3 DNA: TGTGCCAGCGGTGACCCTGGGGGGAAGGGGGCAGAA. Residues: CASGDPGGKGAE. The CDR3 in full is CASGDPGGKGAETLYF.

Notes on this clone: Genes and germline are mouse. Sequencing ends 4 residues short of the CDR3 end; the germline J gene provides the rest. The V and J genes are TRBV13-3 and TRBJ2-4; 11 bases are shared with TRBD2. CDR3 length: 15 amino acids. After removal of 7 bases from V and 0 bases from J, the junction contained 4 bases not matched to a gene. Germline loops: CDR1 NNHDY, CDR2 SYVADS. The CDR3 bases that were read are TGTGCCAGCTTGGGACTGGGGGCTAGTCAAAAC. Translated, it gives CASLGLGASQN. In full, the CDR3 is CASLGLGASQNTLYF.

This clone was observed many times. Each gene name is a mouse one. The read terminates 4 residues before the CDR3 end, so the remaining end is supplied by the germline J gene. V gene TRBV13-3 combines with J gene TRBJ2-2, with a possible D match to TRBD1 (6 bases). V was cut by 2 bases and J by 4 bases, with 15 bases left in between. Germline V lookup: CDR1 NNHDY, CDR2 SYVADS. The CDR3 is made up of 16 amino acids. Partial CDR3 DNA: TGTGCCAGCAGTGAAGGGCAGGGGATTATCACCGGG. Translated, it gives CASSEGQGIITG. The full CDR3 sequence reads CASSEGQGIITGQLYF.

This clone has only a few counts. Germline and genes: mouse. Read coverage stops 4 residues before the CDR3 terminus; the germline J gene supplies the remainder. The chain couples TRBV1 to TRBJ2-5; D gene uncertain. This CDR3 has 12 amino acids. V was clipped by 6 bases and J by 0 bases, with 4 bases between them. Germline V gene lookup returns CDR1 NSQYPW and CDR2 LRSPGD (reference sequence). This CDR3 is CTCRQNQDTQYF. The CDR3 DNA, read in part, is TGCACCTGCAGGCAGAACCAAGAC.

This clone was counted many times. Gene names and germline refer to mouse. The read ends 4 residues early relative to the CDR3; the germline J gene fills the gap. V and J are TRBV13-2 and TRBJ2-5; the match to TRBD2 covers 8 bases. Looked up from germline, CDR1 is NNHNN and CDR2 is SYGAGS (reference sequence). This CDR3 comprises 15 residues. CDR3 residues: CASGEAGGRVDTQYF. Partial CDR3 DNA: TGTGCCAGCGGTGAAGCGGGGGGGCGCGTGGAC.

On this clone: Gene names and germline match the mouse. CDR3 DNA (partial): TGTGCCAGCAGTGACAGGGGGTTTTTTGCAGAA. It specifies CASSDRGFFAE. The CDR3 as a whole reads CASSDRGFFAETLYF. This chain uses TRBV13-3 with TRBJ2-3; TRBD1 matches at 7 bases. Coverage ceases 4 residues before the CDR3 finishes, and the germline J gene fills in the end. Germline trimming cut 2 bases from V and 2 bases from J; bases unmatched to any gene: 5. Per germline, CDR1 NNHDY and CDR2 SYVADS. CDR3 length equals 15 residues.

Note on this clone: The gene names given are mouse names. The sequenced fragment ends 4 residues before the CDR3 boundary, so the rest is inferred from the germline J gene. The chain uses TRBV19 and TRBJ2-2, with D perhaps matching TRBD1 (5 bases). The V and J ends lost 2 bases and 5 bases respectively, with 7 bases between them. The CDR3 totals 13 residues. The germline CDR1 and CDR2 sequences are FNHDT and SITEND (reference sequence). The CDR3 loop reads CASSIPGTGQLYF. CDR3 bases read: TGTGCCAGCAGTATTCCAGGGACCGGG.

This clone showed up many times. Gene names are the mouse ones. The read is 4 residues too short to cover the CDR3 end, so that end is filled in from the germline J gene. The chain employs TRBV13-3 and TRBJ2-3; weak D call: TRBD1 (7 bases). Trimming left V 5 bases short and J 0 bases short, with 13 bases between. The germline gives CDR1 NNHDY, CDR2 SYVADS. CDR3 size: 15 residues. The CDR3 loop is CASSYEGASAETLYF. The DNA read from the CDR3 is TGTGCCAGCAGCTACGAGGGGGCTAGTGCAGAA.

A few counts support this clone. Gene names refer to mouse genes. Read data end 4 residues before the CDR3 end; the end is taken from the germline J gene. The chain employs TRBV31 and TRBJ1-4, with 8 bases aligning to TRBD1. The CDR3 is made up of 15 amino acids. The germline CDR1 and CDR2 sequences are GKSSPN and SITVG. Partial CDR3 DNA: TGTGCCTGGAGTCTAGGCAGGGGGCATGCCGAA. Translated: CAWSLGRGHAE. From start to end, the CDR3 is CAWSLGRGHAERLFF.

Note on this clone: Gene and germline names: mouse. The read terminates 4 residues before the CDR3 end, so the remaining end is supplied by the germline J gene. The chain couples TRBV12-2 to TRBJ2-7; 11 bases fit TRBD2. The CDR3 runs to 15 residues. Per germline, CDR1 SGHLS and CDR2 HYDKME. The CDR3 sequence: CASSPTGGAIDEQYF. CDR3 DNA (partial): TGTGCCAGCTCTCCCACTGGGGGGGCGATAGAT.

On this clone itself: Gene labels here are mouse ones. The read ends 4 residues before the CDR3 terminus; that terminus is restored from the germline J gene. The chain links TRBV19 to TRBJ2-2; 9 nucleotides match TRBD2. CDR3 length equals 15 residues. Germline V gene sequence: CDR1 FNHDT, CDR2 SITEND (reference sequence). The trim removed 4 bases at V and 6 bases at J, leaving 7 bases unmatched. The part of the CDR3 DNA that was read is TGTGCCAGCAGTTGGGTGGGGGGGCGCCCCGGG. Translated: CASSWVGGRPG. The complete CDR3 protein is CASSWVGGRPGQLYF.

This clone was seen a handful of times. At one of its ends the junction is not consistent with the germline gene, which may arise from a read error. Mouse germline and gene names are used. The read ends 4 residues before the CDR3 terminus; that terminus is restored from the germline J gene. This sequence joins TRBV13-3 and TRBJ2-1; tentatively, D is TRBD1 (6 bases). This CDR3 region has 13 residues. CDR1 and CDR2 (germline): NNHDY, SYVADS. The part of the CDR3 DNA that was read is TGTGCCACCAGTACCGGGACAAATGCT. As protein: CATSTGTNA. The full CDR3 is CATSTGTNAEQFF.

This clone was detected ten times or more. Gene names and germline refer to mouse. The CDR3 extends 4 residues past the end of the read, so its final part is completed from the germline J gene. The genes are TRBV13-3 and TRBJ2-3; perhaps TRBD2 as D (6 bases). This CDR3 region has 16 residues. V lost 3 bases, J lost 0 bases, and 14 bases lay in between. Germline assignment: CDR1 NNHDY and CDR2 SYVADS. This CDR3 is CASSGVLGPSAETLYF. The covered CDR3 bases are TGTGCCAGCAGTGGGGTCCTGGGGCCTAGTGCAGAA.